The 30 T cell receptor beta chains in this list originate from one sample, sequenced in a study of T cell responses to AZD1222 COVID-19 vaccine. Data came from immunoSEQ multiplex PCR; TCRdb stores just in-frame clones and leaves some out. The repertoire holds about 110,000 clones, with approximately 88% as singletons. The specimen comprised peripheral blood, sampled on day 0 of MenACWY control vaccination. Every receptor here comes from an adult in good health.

CDR3 region: CASSSRTGAYGYTF. The CDR3 nucleotides are TGTGCCAGCAGCTCCCGGACAGGGGCTTATGGCTACACCTTC. The rearrangement joins TRBV9 to TRBJ1-2; 9 positions agree with TRBD1. This CDR3 has 14 amino acids. V gave up 4 bases and J gave up 5 bases; unmatched junction bases: 6. The V gene's germline CDR1 is SGDLS and CDR2 YYNGEE.

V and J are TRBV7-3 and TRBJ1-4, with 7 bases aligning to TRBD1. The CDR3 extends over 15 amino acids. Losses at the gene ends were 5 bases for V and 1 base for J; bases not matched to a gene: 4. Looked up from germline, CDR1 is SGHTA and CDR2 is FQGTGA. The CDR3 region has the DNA TGTGCCAGCAGCCAATCAGGGGGAACTAATGAAAAACTGTTTTTT. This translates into CASSQSGGTNEKLFF.

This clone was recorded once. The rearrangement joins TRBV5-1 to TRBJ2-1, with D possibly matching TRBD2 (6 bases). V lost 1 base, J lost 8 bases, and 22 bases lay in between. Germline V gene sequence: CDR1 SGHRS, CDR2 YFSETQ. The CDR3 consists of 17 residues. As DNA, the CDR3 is TGCGCCAGCAGCTTGCCTCCGGGACTTTCCTTTTCCTATGAGCAGTTCTTC. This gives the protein CASSLPPGLSFSYEQFF. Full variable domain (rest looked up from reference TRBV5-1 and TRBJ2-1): KAGVTQTPRYLIKTRGQQVTLSCSPISGHRSVSWYQQTPGQGLQFLFEYFSETQRNKGNFPGRFSGRQFSNSRSEMNVSTLELGDSALYLCASSLPPGLSFSYEQFFGPGTRLTVL.

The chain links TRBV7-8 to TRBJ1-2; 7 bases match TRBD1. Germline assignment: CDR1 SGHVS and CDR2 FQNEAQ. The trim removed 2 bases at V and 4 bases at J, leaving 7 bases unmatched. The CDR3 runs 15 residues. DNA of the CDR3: TGTGCCAGCAGCTTATCCCGGGACAGCCTCTATGGCTACACCTTC. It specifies CASSLSRDSLYGYTF.

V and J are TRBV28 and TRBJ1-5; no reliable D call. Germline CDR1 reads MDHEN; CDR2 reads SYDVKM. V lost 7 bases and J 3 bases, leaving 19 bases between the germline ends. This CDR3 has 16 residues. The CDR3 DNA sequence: TGTGCCAGCACCCCCCCAGCTCAGGTGACCAATCAGCCCCAGCATTTT. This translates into CASTPPAQVTNQPQHF.

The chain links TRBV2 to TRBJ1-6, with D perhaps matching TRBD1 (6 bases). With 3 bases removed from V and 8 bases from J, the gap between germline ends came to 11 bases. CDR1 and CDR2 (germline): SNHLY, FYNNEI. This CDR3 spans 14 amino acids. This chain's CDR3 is CASSDLGGYSPLHF. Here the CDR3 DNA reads TGTGCCAGCAGTGACTTAGGGGGGTATTCACCCCTCCACTTT.

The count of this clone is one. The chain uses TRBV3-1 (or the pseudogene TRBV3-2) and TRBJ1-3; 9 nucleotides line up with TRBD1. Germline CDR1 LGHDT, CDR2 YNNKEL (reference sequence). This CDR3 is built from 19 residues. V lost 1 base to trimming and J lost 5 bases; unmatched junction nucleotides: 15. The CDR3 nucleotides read TGTGCCAGCAGCCAAGGCTTATTGGGACAGGGAAGGAGGAGAAACACCATATATTTT. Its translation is CASSQGLLGQGRRRNTIYF.

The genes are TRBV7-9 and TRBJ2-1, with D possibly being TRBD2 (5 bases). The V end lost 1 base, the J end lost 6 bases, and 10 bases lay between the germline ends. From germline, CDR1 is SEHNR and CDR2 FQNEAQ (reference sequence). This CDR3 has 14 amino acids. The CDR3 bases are TGTGCCAGCAGCTTAGGGGAGACACTCAATGAGCAGTTCTTC. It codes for CASSLGETLNEQFF.

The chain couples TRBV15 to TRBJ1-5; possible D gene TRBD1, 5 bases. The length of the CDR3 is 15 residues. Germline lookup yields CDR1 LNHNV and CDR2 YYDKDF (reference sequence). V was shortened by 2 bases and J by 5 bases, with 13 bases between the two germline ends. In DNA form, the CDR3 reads TGTGCCACCAGCAGATCGGGACGGTGGGATCAGCCCCAGCATTTT. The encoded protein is CATSRSGRWDQPQHF.

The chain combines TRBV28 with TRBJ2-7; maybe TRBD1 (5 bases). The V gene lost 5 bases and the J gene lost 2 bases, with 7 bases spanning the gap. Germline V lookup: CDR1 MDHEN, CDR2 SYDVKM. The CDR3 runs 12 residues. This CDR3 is CASSDRAYEQYF. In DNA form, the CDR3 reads TGTGCCAGCAGTGACAGAGCCTACGAGCAGTACTTC.

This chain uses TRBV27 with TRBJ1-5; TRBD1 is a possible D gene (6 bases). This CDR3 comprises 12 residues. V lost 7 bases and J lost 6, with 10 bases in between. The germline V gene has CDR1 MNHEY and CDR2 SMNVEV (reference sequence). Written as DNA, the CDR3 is TGTGCCAGCAAGACAGGCGGTCAGCCCCAGCATTTT. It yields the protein CASKTGGQPQHF.

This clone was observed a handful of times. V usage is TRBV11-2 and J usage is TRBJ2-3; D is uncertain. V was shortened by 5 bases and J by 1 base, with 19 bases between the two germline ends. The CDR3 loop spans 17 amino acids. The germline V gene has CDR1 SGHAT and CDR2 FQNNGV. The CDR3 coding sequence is TGTGCCAGCAGCCAGACCCGGGCGGACGGCCGCACAGATACGCAGTATTTT. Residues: CASSQTRADGRTDTQYF.

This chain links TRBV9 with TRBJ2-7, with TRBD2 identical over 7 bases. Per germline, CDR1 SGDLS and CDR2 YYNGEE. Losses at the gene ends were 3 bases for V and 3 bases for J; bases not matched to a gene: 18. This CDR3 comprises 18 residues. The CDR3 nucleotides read TGTGCCAGCAGCGACAATCAACGAGGAACGGGGGGAGACTACGAGCAGTACTTC. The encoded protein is CASSDNQRGTGGDYEQYF. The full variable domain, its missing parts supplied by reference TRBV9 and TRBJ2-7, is DSGVTQTPKHLITATGQRVTLRCSPRSGDLSVYWYQQSLDQGLQFLIQYYNGEERAKGNILERFSAQQFPDLHSELNLSSLELGDSALYFCASSDNQRGTGGDYEQYFGPGTRLTVT.

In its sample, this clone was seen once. This CDR3 is CASSYAVRARNQPQHF. CDR3 coding DNA: TGTGCCAGCAGTTACGCCGTGAGGGCCCGCAATCAGCCCCAGCATTTT. V and J are TRBV6-5 and TRBJ1-5; D not certain. This CDR3 region has 16 residues. V lost 2 bases, J lost 2 bases, and 13 bases lay in between. Germline-derived CDR1 and CDR2 are MNHEY and SVGAGI.

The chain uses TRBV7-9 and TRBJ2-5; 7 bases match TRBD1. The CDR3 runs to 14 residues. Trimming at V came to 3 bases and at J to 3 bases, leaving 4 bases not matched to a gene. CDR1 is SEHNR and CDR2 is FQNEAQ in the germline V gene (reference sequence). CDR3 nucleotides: TGTGCCAGCAGCTTGACAGGGCGGGAAGAGACCCAGTACTTC. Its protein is CASSLTGREETQYF. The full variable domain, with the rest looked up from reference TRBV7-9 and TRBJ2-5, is DTGVSQNPRHKITKRGQNVTFRCDPISEHNRLYWYRQTLGQGPEFLTYFQNEAQLEKSRLLSDRFSAERPKGSFSTLEIQRTEQGDSAMYLCASSLTGREETQYFGPGTRLLVL.

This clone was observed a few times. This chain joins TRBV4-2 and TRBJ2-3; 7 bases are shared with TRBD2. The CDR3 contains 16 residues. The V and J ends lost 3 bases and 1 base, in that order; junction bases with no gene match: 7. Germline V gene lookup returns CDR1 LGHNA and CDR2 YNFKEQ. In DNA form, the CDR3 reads TGTGCCAGCAGCCACTTGCAGGGAGGGGGCACAGATACGCAGTATTTT. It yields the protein CASSHLQGGGTDTQYF.

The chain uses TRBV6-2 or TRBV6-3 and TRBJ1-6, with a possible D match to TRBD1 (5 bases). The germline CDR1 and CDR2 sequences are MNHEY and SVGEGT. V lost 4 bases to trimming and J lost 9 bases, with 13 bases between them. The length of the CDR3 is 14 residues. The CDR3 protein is CASSSGGAASPLHF. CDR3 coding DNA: TGTGCCAGCAGTTCCGGCGGGGCGGCTTCACCCCTCCACTTT.

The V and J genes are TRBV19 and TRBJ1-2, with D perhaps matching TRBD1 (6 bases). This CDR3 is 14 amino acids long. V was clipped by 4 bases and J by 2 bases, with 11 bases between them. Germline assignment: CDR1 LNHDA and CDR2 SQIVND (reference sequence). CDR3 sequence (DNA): TGTGCCAGTAGTAGCCTTACAGGGAACTATGGCTACACCTTC. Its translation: CASSSLTGNYGYTF.

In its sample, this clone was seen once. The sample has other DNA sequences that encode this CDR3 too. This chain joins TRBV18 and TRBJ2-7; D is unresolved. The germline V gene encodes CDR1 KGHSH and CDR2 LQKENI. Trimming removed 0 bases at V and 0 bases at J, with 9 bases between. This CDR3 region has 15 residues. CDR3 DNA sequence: TGTGCCAGCTCACCACCGGCCCGTACCTCCTACGAGCAGTACTTC. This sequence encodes CASSPPARTSYEQYF.

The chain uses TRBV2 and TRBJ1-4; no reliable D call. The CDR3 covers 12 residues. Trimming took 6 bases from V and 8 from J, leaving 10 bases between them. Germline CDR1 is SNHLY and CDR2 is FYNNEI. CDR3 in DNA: TGTGCCAGCAGGACGGATGGCGAAAAACTGTTTTTT. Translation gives CASRTDGEKLFF.

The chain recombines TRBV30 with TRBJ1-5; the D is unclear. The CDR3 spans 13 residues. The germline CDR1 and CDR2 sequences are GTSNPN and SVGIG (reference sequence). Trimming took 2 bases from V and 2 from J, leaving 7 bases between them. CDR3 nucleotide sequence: TGTGCCTGGAGTCCCGAGGGCAATCAGCCCCAGCATTTT. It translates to CAWSPEGNQPQHF.

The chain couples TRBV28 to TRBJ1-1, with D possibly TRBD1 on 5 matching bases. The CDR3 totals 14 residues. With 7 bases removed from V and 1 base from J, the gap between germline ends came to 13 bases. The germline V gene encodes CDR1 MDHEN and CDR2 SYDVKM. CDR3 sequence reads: CASNKGRENTEAFF. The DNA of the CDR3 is TGTGCCAGCAATAAGGGACGGGAGAACACTGAAGCTTTCTTT.

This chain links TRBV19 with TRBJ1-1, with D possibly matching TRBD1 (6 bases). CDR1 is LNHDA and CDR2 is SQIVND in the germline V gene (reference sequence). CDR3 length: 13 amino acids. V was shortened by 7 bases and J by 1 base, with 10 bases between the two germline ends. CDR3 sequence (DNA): TGTGCCAGTACTGACAGGCCGAACACTGAAGCTTTCTTT. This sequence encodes CASTDRPNTEAFF.

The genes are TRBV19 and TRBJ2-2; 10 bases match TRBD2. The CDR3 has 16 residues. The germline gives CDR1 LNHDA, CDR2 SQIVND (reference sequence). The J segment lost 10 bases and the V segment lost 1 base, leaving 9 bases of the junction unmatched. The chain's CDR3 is CASSIGGERGGTELFF. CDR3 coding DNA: TGTGCCAGTAGTATAGGTGGAGAGCGGGGGGGCACGGAGCTGTTTTTT.

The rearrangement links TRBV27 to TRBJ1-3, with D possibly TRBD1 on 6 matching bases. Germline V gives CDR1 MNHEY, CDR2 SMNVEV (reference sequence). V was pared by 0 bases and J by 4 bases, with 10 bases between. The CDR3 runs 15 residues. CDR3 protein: CASSLSGAPGNTIYF. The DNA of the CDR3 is TGTGCCAGCAGTTTATCGGGGGCGCCCGGAAACACCATATATTTT.

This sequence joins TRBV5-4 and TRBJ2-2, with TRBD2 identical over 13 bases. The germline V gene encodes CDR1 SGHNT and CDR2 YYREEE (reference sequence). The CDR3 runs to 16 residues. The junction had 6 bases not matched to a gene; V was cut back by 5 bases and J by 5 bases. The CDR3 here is CASRSRLAGGTGELFF. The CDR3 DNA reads TGTGCCAGCAGGAGTCGACTAGCGGGAGGAACCGGGGAGCTGTTTTTT.

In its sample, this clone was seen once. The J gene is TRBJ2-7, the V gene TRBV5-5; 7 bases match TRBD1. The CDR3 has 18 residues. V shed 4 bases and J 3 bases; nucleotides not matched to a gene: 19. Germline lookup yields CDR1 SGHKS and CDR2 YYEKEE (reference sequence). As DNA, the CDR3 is TGTGCCAGCAGCCCAGAACGGGCCAAGGGGGCGCATCTCTACGAGCAGTACTTC. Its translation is CASSPERAKGAHLYEQYF.

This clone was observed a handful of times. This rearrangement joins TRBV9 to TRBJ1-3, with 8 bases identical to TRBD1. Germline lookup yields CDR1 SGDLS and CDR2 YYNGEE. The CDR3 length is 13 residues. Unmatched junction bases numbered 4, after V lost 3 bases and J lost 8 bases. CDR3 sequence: CASSADRADTIYF. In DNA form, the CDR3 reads TGTGCCAGCAGCGCGGACAGGGCGGACACCATATATTTT.

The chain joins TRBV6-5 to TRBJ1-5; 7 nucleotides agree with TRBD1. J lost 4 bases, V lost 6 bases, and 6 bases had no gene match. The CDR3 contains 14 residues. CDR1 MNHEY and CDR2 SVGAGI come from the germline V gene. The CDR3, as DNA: TGTGCCAGCAGCCGGGACAGCAGGAATCAGCCCCAGCATTTT. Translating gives CASSRDSRNQPQHF.

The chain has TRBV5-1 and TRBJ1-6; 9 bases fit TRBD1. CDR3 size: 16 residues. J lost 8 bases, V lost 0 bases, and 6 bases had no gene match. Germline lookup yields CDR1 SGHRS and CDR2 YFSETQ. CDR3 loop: CASSLGGTGSHSPLHF. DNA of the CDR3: TGCGCCAGCAGCTTGGGAGGGACAGGGTCGCATTCACCCCTCCACTTT.